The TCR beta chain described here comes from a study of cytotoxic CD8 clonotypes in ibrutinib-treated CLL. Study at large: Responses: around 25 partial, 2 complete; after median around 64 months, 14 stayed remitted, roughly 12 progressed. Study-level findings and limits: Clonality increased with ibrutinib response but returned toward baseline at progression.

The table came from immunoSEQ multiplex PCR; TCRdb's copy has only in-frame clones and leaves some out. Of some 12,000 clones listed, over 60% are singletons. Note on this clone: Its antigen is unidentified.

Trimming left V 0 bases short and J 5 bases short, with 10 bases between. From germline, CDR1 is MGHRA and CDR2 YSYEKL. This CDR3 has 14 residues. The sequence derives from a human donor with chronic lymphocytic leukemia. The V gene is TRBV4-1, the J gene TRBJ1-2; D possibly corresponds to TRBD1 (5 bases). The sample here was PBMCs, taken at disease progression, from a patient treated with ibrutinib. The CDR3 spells CASSQEGGGYGYTF. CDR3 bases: TGCGCCAGCAGCCAAGAGGGGGGAGGGTATGGCTACACCTTC.